This TCR beta chain was found in a study of T-cell reconstitution after alpha-beta-depleted transplantation in children. Points from the study as a whole: There were some patients whose high TCRbeta diversity at day 60 came from surviving recipient T cells and thymic progenitors. When one year had passed after transplant, most T-cell counts and diversity came from newly produced T cells. Two months or so post-transplant, alpha-beta T cells reportedly derived from several hundred expanded graft clones.

Germline lookup yields CDR1 SEHNR and CDR2 FQNEAQ (reference sequence). CDR3 length: 15 amino acids. V lost 2 bases and J lost 7; bases outside the gene matches: 6. Many counts were recorded for this clonotype. Its matching antigen is unknown. Using unique molecular identifiers, the investigators prepared the TCRbeta library. TCRdb recomputed calls from the PCR reads with MiXCR, one row per CDR3 protein. The sample lists about 32,000 distinct CDR3 sequences; about 7% were seen once. The chain has TRBV7-9 and TRBJ2-1; 9 nucleotides agree with TRBD2. This sequence originates from a child under two years old who had a stem cell transplant for acute myeloid leukemia, so the T cells may come from the graft donor. Sequenced material: peripheral blood, taken 60 days after TCRalphabeta/CD19-depleted stem cell transplant. CDR3 coding DNA: TGTGCCAGCAGCTTACGCGGGGGGGCGGGGAATGAGCAGTTCTTC. This encodes CASSLRGGAGNEQFF.